This T cell receptor (beta chain) was sequenced for a study of monozygotic twins with inflammatory bowel disease. Overall study findings and caveats: With inverse Simpson as the measure, TCRbeta diversity was lower in IBD patients than in healthy co-twins.

Turning to this clonotype: The antigen remains unidentified.

The CDR3 spans 14 residues. Germline values: CDR1 SGHTA, CDR2 FQGNSA. In eight separate reactions per sample, cDNA was generated. Using the 5' RACE reads, TCRdb records one entry per CDR3 protein without DNA. The data show some 89,000 distinct CDR3 sequences, and the top ten clones hold around 7.2%. This clonotype was sampled from a human donor with ulcerative colitis or Crohn's disease, or a healthy co-twin of an affected twin (not recorded which). This chain connects TRBV7-2 to TRBJ1-4; TCRdb picks TRBD1, but there is no DNA to check that call. The sample consisted of blood. This chain's CDR3 is CATSPPPTNEKLFF.